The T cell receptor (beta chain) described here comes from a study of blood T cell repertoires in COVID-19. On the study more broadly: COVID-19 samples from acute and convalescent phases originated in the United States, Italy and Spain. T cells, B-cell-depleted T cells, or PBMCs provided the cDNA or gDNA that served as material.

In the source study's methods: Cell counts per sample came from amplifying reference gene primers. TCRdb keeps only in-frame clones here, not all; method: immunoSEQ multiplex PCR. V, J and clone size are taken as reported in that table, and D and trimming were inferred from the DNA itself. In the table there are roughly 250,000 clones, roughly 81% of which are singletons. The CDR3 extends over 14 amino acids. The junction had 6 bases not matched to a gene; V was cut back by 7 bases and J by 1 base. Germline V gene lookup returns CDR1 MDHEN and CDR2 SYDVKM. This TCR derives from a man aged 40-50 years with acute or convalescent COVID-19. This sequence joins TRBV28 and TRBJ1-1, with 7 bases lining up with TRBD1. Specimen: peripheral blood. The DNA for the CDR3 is TGTGCCAGCATCATCTACAGGGGGAACACTGAAGCTTTCTTT. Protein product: CASIIYRGNTEAFF.